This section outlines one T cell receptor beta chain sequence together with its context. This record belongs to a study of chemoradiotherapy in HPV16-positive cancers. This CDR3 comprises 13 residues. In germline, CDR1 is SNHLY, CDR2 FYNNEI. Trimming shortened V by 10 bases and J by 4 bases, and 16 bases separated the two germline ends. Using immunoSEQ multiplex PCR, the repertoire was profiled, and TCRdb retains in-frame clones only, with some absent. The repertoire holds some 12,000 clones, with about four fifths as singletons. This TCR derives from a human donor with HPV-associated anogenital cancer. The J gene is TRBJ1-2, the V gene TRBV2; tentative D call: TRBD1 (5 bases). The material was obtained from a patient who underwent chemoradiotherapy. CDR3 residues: CATTPDIGYGYTF. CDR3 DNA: TGTGCCACCACCCCGGACATTGGCTATGGCTACACCTTC.